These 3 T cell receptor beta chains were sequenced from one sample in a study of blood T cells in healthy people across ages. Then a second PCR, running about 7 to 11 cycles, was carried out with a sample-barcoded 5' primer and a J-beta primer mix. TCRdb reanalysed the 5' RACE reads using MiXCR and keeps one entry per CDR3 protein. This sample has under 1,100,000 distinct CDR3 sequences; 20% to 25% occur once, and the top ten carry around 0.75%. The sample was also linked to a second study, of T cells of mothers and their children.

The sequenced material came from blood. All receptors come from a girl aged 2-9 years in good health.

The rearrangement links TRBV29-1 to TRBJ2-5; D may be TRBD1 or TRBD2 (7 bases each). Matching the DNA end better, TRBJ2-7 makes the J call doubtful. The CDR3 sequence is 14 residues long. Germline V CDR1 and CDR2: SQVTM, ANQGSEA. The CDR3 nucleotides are TGCAGCGTTCAGGGGGGGGGACAAGTCTACGAGCAGTACTTC. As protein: CSVQGGGQVYEQYF.

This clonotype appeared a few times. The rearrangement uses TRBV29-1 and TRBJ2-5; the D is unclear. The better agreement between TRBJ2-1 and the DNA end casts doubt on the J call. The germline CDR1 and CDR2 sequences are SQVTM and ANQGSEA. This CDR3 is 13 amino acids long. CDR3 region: CSVDGDSPNEQFF. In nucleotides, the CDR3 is TGCAGCGTTGACGGCGACTCCCCCAATGAGCAGTTCTTC.

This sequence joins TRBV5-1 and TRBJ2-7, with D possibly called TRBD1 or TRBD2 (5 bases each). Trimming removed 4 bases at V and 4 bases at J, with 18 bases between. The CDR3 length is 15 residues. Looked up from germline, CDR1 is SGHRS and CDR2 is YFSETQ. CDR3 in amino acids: CASSTGFRDAYEQYF. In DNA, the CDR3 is TGCGCCAGCAGCACTGGGTTCCGGGACGCATACGAGCAGTACTTC. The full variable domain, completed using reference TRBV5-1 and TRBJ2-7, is KAGVTQTPRYLIKTRGQQVTLSCSPISGHRSVSWYQQTPGQGLQFLFEYFSETQRNKGNFPGRFSGRQFSNSRSEMNVSTLELGDSALYLCASSTGFRDAYEQYFGPGTRLTVT.